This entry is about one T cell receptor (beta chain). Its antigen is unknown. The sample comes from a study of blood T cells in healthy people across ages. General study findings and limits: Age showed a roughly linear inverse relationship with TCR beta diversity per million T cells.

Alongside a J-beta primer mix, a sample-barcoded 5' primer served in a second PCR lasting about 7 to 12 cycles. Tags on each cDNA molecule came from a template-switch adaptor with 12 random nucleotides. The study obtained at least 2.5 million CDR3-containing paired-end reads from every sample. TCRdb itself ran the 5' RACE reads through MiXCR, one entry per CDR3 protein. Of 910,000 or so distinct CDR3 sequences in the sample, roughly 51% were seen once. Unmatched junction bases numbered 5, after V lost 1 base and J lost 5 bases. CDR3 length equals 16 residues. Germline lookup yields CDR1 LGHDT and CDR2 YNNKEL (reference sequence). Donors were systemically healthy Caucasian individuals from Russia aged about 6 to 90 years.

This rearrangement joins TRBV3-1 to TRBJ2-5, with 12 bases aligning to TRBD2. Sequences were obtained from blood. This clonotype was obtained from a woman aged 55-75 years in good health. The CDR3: CASSQGTSGVRETQYF. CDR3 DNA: TGTGCCAGCAGCCAAGGGACTAGCGGGGTTCGTGAGACCCAGTACTTC.